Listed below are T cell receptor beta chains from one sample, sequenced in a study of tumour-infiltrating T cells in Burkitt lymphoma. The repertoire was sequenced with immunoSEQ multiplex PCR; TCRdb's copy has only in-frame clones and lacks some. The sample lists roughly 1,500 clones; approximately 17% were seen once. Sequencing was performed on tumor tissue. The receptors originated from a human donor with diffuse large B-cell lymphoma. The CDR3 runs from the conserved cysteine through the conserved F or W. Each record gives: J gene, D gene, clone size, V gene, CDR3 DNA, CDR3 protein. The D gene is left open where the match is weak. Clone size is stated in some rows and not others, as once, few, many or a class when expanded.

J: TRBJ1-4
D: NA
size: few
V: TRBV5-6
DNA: TGTGCCAGCAGCTTGGAAGGAGATGCAACTAATGAAAAACTGTTTTTT
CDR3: CASSLEGDATNEKLFF

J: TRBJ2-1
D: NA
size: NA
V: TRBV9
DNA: TGTGCCAGCAGCCCCCTAGGAGGGGGGGCGAAAAATGAGCAGTTCTTC
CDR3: CASSPLGGGAKNEQFF

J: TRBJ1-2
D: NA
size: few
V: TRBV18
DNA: TGTGCCAGCTCACCAGGGGCCAACTATGGCTACACCTTC
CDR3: CASSPGANYGYTF

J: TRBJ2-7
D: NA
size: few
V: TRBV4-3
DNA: TGCGCCAGCAGCCAAGAACTATGGGCAGCGGGCGAGCAGTACTTC
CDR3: CASSQELWAAGEQYF

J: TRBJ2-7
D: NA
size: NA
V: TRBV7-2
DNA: TGTGCCAGCAGCTTTTCCGAAAGCTACGAGCAGTACTTC
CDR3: CASSFSESYEQYF

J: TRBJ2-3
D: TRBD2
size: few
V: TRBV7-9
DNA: TGTGCCAGCAGCACCGACTCCCGGGGGGGAGCAGATACGCAGTATTTT
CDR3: CASSTDSRGGADTQYF

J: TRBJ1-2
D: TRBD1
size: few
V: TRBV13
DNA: TGTGCCAGCAGCTTAGCCCGGGACAGTGCTTATGGCTACACCTTC
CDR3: CASSLARDSAYGYTF

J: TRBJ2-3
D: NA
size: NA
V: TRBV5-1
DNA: TGCGCCAGCAGCTTGGGAGTGTTAACGGGAGGCACAGATACGCAGTATTTT
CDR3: CASSLGVLTGGTDTQYF

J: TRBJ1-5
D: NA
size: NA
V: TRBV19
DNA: TGTGCCAGTATTAATCAGGGAAGCAATCAGCCCCAGCATTTT
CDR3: CASINQGSNQPQHF

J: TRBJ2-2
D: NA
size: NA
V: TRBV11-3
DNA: TGTGCCAGCAGCTTTGAGGGTACGGGCACCGGGGAGCTGTTTTTT
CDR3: CASSFEGTGTGELFF

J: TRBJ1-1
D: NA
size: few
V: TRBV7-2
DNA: TGTGCCAGCAGCTTAGACAGGGTTGAAGCTTTCTTT
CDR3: CASSLDRVEAFF

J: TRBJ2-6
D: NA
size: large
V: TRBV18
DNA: TGTGCCAGCTCACCATCCACGGGGCCCGGGGCCAACGTCCTGACTTTC
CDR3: CASSPSTGPGANVLTF

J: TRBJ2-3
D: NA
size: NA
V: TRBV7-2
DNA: TGTGCCAGCAGCTTAGACGCAGGTTACACAGATACGCAGTATTTT
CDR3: CASSLDAGYTDTQYF

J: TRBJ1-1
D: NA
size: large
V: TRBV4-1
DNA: TGCGCCAGCAGCCTCACGACAGGTCCTGAAGCTTTCTTT
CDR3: CASSLTTGPEAFF

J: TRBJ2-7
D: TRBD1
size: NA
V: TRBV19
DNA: TGTGCCAGTAGTATAGGGACAGGGTACTACGAGCAGTACTTC
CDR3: CASSIGTGYYEQYF

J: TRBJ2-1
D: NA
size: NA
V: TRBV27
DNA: TGTGCCAGCAGTTACTCTAGCTCCTACAATGAGCAGTTCTTC
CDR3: CASSYSSSYNEQFF

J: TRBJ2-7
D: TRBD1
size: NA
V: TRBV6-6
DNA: TGTGCCAGCAGCTGGGGGACAGCCTACGAGCAGTACTTC
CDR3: CASSWGTAYEQYF

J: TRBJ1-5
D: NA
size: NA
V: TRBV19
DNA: TGTGCCAGTAGTTCCCGAGGGGGTGGAATCAATCAGCCCCAGCATTTT
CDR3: CASSSRGGGINQPQHF

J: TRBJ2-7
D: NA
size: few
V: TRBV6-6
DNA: TGTGCCAGCAGGGAGGCCGATCCCTACGAGCAGTACTTC
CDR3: CASREADPYEQYF

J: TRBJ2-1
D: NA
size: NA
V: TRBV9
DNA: TGTGCCAGCAGCGTAGAGGAGGGGCTGGATGAGCAGTTCTTC
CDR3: CASSVEEGLDEQFF

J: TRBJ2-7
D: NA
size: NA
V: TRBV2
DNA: TGTGCCAGCGGAGACACAGGAGAAAGCTCCTACGAGCAGTACTTC
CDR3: CASGDTGESSYEQYF

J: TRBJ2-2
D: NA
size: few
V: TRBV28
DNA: TGTGCCAGTTCGGACAGTAACACCGGGGAGCTGTTTTTT
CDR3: CASSDSNTGELFF

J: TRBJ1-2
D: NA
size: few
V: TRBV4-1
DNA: TGCGCCAGCAGCCGTCCAGAGGGTAACTATGGCTACACCTTC
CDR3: CASSRPEGNYGYTF

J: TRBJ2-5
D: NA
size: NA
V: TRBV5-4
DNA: TGTGCCAGCAGCGCGGGACACCAGGTCGGGGAGACCCAGTACTTC
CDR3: CASSAGHQVGETQYF

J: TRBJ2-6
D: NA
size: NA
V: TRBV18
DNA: TGTGCCAGCTCACCACAGGGAGCTGGGGCCAACGTCCTGACTTTC
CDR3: CASSPQGAGANVLTF

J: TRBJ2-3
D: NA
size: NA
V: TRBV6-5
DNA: TGTGCCAGCAGTTACACCTCATCGAGGCCGGACCCACATTTT
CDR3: CASSYTSSRPDPHF